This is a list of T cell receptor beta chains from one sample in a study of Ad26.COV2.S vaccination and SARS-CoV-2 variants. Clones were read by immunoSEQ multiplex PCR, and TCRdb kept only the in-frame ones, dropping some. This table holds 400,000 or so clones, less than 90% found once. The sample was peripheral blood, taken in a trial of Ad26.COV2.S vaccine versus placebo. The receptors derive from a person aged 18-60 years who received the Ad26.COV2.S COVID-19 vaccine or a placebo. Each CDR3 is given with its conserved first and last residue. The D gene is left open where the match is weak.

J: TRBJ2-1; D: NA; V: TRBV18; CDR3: CASSPDRSYNEQFF
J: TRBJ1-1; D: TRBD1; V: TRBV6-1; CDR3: CASSDPGQPNTEAFF
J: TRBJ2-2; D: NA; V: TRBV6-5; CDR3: CASSYTTETGELFF
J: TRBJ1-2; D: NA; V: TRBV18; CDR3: CASSPPGIGGYTF
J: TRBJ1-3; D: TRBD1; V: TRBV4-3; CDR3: CASSPLVAGGKNTIYF
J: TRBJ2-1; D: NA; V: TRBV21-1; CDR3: CASSKVVQVSNNEQFF
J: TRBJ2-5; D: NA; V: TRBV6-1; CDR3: CASSESRAAQETQYF
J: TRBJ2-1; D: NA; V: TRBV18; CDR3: CASSPESTHNEQFF
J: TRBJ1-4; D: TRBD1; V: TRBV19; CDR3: CASSIVDGGQGLEKLFF
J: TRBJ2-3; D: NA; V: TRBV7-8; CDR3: CASSLRQRTDTQYF
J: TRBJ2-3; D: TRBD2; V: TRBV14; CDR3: CASSQDLAGVTTDTQYF
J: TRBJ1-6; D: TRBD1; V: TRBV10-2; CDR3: CASSEFQGASSPLHF
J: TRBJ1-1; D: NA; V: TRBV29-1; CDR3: CSVWTAQNTEAFF
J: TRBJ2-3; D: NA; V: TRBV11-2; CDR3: CASSLTTDTQYF
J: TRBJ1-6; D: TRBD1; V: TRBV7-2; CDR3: CASSLGGTGGGSPLHF
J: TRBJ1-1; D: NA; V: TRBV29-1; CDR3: CSVGGGLDTEAFF
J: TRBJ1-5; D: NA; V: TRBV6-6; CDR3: CASSENQPQHF